This T cell receptor beta chain was captured in a study of OX40 agonist ivuxolimab in advanced cancers. TCRdb keeps only in-frame clones here, not all; method: immunoSEQ multiplex PCR. Of 70,000 to 80,000 clones in the sample, around 80% were seen once. This CDR3 comprises 14 residues. V was shortened by 5 bases and J by 2 bases, with 11 bases between the two germline ends. CDR1 is SGHTA, CDR2 FQGNSA, per germline. The chain links TRBV7-2 to TRBJ2-3; tentative D call: TRBD2 (5 bases). The source is an adult with an advanced solid tumor such as melanoma, head and neck, liver or kidney cancer. The material sequenced was CD4+ or CD8+ T cells sorted from blood, taken in a trial of the OX40 agonist ivuxolimab. The CDR3 reads CASSRGSNTDTQYF. The CDR3 coding sequence is TGTGCCAGCAGCCGGGGATCCAACACAGATACGCAGTATTTT.